Presented here are 31 T cell receptor beta chains from one specimen sequenced in a study of shared clonotypes between healthy human individuals. Produced via immunoSEQ multiplex PCR; TCRdb's table is partial and in-frame only. The sample comprises approximately 1,500,000 clones, more than 95% of which are singletons, and 1% to 1.5% rests with the top ten. Sequencing input: naive CD4+ T cells sorted from blood. Subset noted: CD45RA+ positively selected. Receptor source: a man aged 25-40 years in good health.

This chain's CDR3 is CAISVGAANTGELFF. CDR3 DNA: TGTGCCATCAGTGTAGGAGCGGCGAACACCGGGGAGCTGTTTTTT. The chain combines TRBV10-3 with TRBJ2-2, with D maybe TRBD2 (5 bases). V was cut by 4 bases and J by 0 bases, with 9 bases left in between. Germline V gene lookup returns CDR1 ENHRY and CDR2 SYGVKD. The CDR3 loop spans 15 amino acids.

The chain employs TRBV6-1 and TRBJ2-7, with D perhaps given as TRBD1 or TRBD2 (5 bases each). Germline V lookup: CDR1 MNHNS, CDR2 SASEGT. Trimming stripped 8 bases from V and 1 base from J, with 12 bases between. The CDR3 loop spans 13 amino acids. CDR3 in DNA: TGTGCCAGCGTCCGGGACGGATCCTACGAGCAGTACTTC. It translates to CASVRDGSYEQYF.

The J gene is TRBJ2-3, the V gene TRBV10-3, with 8 bases identical to TRBD1. V lost 3 bases, J lost 6 bases, and 20 bases stayed unmatched. The germline gives CDR1 ENHRY, CDR2 SYGVKD. This CDR3 comprises 19 residues. CDR3 in DNA: TGTGCCATCAGTGAATTGGACAGGGACCGTCTTGCCCCTCGGGATACGCAGTATTTT. This sequence encodes CAISELDRDRLAPRDTQYF.

The genes are TRBV29-1 and TRBJ2-5; the D gene is possibly TRBD2 (6 bases). Deletions cut 6 bases from V and 1 base from J, with 9 bases between. The germline CDR1 and CDR2 sequences are SQVTM and ANQGSEA. The CDR3 is 12 amino acids. CDR3 protein: CSVLATQETQYF. Here the CDR3 DNA reads TGCAGCGTGCTAGCGACCCAAGAGACCCAGTACTTC.

CDR3 residues: CASSFGKQETQYF. In DNA form, the CDR3 reads TGTGCCAGCAGCTTCGGCAAGCAAGAGACCCAGTACTTC. This sequence joins TRBV11-2 and TRBJ2-5, with D hard to call. CDR3 length: 13 amino acids. V lost 3 bases and J 2 bases, leaving 7 bases between the germline ends. The germline CDR1 and CDR2 sequences are SGHAT and FQNNGV.

This sequence joins TRBV28 and TRBJ2-7; 7 positions match TRBD1. The CDR3 has 16 amino acids. V shed 4 bases, J shed 1 base, and the junction held 10 bases outside the gene matches. Germline CDR1 is MDHEN and CDR2 is SYDVKM. CDR3 nucleotide sequence: TGTGCCAGCAGTTCCCCCGGGACAGCTCTATCCTACGAGCAGTACTTC. It translates to CASSSPGTALSYEQYF.

V gene TRBV5-4 combines with J gene TRBJ1-3; 8 positions agree with TRBD1. Germline CDR1 SGHNT, CDR2 YYREEE (reference sequence). V shed 1 base and J 0 bases; nucleotides not matched to a gene: 3. The length of the CDR3 is 16 residues. CDR3 nucleotides: TGTGCCAGCAGCTTGAAAGACAGGGGCTCTGGAAACACCATATATTTT. Its protein product is CASSLKDRGSGNTIYF.

The CDR3 sequence: CASRRLAGPLLEQYF. CDR3 DNA: TGTGCCAGCCGTAGACTAGCGGGACCCCTTCTAGAGCAGTACTTC. V is TRBV27 and J is TRBJ2-7; TRBD2 agrees at 11 bases. Per the germline V gene, CDR1 is MNHEY and CDR2 is SMNVEV (reference sequence). This CDR3 contains 15 residues. V dropped 8 bases and J dropped 7; count of bases not matched to a gene: 13.

The chain uses TRBV29-1 and TRBJ1-1; D is possibly TRBD1 (6 bases). The CDR3 has 13 residues. Per the germline V gene, CDR1 is SQVTM and CDR2 is ANQGSEA. V lost 6 bases and J 5 bases, leaving 16 bases between the germline ends. The CDR3 loop reads CSVDRNRETEAFF. The CDR3 nucleotides are TGCAGCGTAGACCGTAACAGGGAGACTGAAGCTTTCTTT.

This chain uses TRBV9 with TRBJ1-1; tentatively, D is TRBD1 (5 bases). This CDR3 comprises 14 residues. Trimming cost V 5 bases and J 1 base, with 12 bases left between them. Germline V lookup: CDR1 SGDLS, CDR2 YYNGEE. The CDR3 here is CASSAGPQNTEAFF. The DNA for the CDR3 is TGTGCCAGCAGTGCGGGACCCCAGAACACTGAAGCTTTCTTT. The full variable domain, its missing parts supplied by reference TRBV9 and TRBJ1-1, is DSGVTQTPKHLITATGQRVTLRCSPRSGDLSVYWYQQSLDQGLQFLIQYYNGEERAKGNILERFSAQQFPDLHSELNLSSLELGDSALYFCASSAGPQNTEAFFGQGTRLTVV.

The rearrangement joins TRBV5-1 to TRBJ2-2, with 14 bases identical to TRBD2. The CDR3 spans 18 residues. CDR1 is SGHRS, CDR2 YFSETQ, per germline. Trimming removed 4 bases from V and 4 bases from J; junction bases left unmatched: 9. CDR3 nucleotides: TGCGCCAGCAGCCTGGGACTAGCGGGAGTATCAGGCACCGGGGAGCTGTTTTTT. Protein sequence: CASSLGLAGVSGTGELFF.

The chain is built from TRBV20-1 and TRBJ1-2; no clear D. The ends were cut back, 5 bases at V and 8 bases at J, with 12 bases in the middle. CDR3 size: 11 residues. Germline-derived CDR1 and CDR2 are DFQATT and SNEGSKA (reference sequence). The CDR3 region is CSAPSGVGYTF. The CDR3 DNA sequence: TGCAGTGCTCCCAGCGGGGTCGGCTACACCTTC.

This chain links TRBV10-1 with TRBJ2-3; no reliable D call. The V end lost 5 bases, the J end lost 3 bases, and 3 bases lay between the germline ends. The CDR3 has 11 residues. Per the germline V gene, CDR1 is WNHNN and CDR2 is SYGVQD (reference sequence). The CDR3: CASSNTDTQYF. In DNA, the CDR3 is TGCGCCAGCAGTAATACAGATACGCAGTATTTT.

For the CDR3, the DNA is TGTGCCAGCAGCTTGTGGGTATCGGAGACCCAGTACTTC. Encoded protein: CASSLWVSETQYF. The J gene is TRBJ2-5, the V gene TRBV5-6; D gene ambiguous. CDR1 and CDR2 from the germline V gene are SGHDT and YYEEEE. The length of the CDR3 is 13 residues. Trimming left V 1 base short and J 5 bases short, with 9 bases between.

This rearrangement joins TRBV5-4 to TRBJ2-2, with TRBD2 matching over 13 bases. Per the germline V gene, CDR1 is SGHNT and CDR2 is YYREEE (reference sequence). This CDR3 contains 16 residues. V was clipped by 4 bases and J by 7 bases; unmatched bases: 7. The chain's CDR3 is CASSQGTSGTVGELFF. The CDR3 coding sequence is TGTGCCAGCAGCCAGGGGACTAGCGGGACGGTCGGGGAGCTGTTTTTT. Using reference TRBV5-4 and TRBJ2-2 for the parts outside the CDR3, the full variable domain is ETGVTQSPTHLIKTRGQQVTLRCSSQSGHNTVSWYQQALGQGPQFIFQYYREEENGRGNFPPRFSGLQFPNYSSELNVNALELDDSALYLCASSQGTSGTVGELFFGEGSRLTVL.

The rearrangement links TRBV29-1 to TRBJ1-1; tentative D call: TRBD1 (5 bases). Trimming cost V 6 bases and J 7 bases, with 15 bases left between them. The CDR3 is made up of 12 amino acids. Germline values: CDR1 SQVTM, CDR2 ANQGSEA. CDR3 sequence (DNA): TGCAGCGTGGCGAGGGGTCCGGTTGAAGCTTTCTTT. Translation: CSVARGPVEAFF.

The CDR3: CASSSRAAEQYF. The CDR3 bases are TGTGCCAGCAGCTCCCGAGCGGCCGAGCAGTACTTC. This rearrangement joins TRBV7-9 to TRBJ2-7; weak D call: TRBD2 (5 bases). The CDR3 has 12 amino acids. Germline V gene data show CDR1 as SEHNR and CDR2 as FQNEAQ (reference sequence). The germline V and J ends were trimmed by 4 bases and 6 bases, with 10 bases remaining between them.

The V gene is TRBV25-1, the J gene TRBJ2-7; 9 positions agree with TRBD2. The CDR3 length is 16 residues. CDR1 and CDR2 from the germline V gene are MGHDK and SYGVNS. V was clipped by 0 bases and J by 3 bases; unmatched bases: 6. The CDR3 loop is CASSEYPQRGDYEQYF. The CDR3, as DNA: TGTGCCAGCAGTGAATATCCACAGCGGGGGGACTACGAGCAGTACTTC.

This chain links TRBV19 with TRBJ2-7, with TRBD1 matching over 7 bases. V was pared by 9 bases and J by 9 bases, with 5 bases of the junction left unmatched. CDR3 length: 10 amino acids. Germline V lookup: CDR1 LNHDA, CDR2 SQIVND (reference sequence). In DNA, the CDR3 is TGTGCCAGGTTGACAGGGCCGCAGTACTTC. It specifies CARLTGPQYF.

The rearrangement uses TRBV29-1 and TRBJ2-1, with 8 bases lining up with TRBD1. From germline, CDR1 is SQVTM and CDR2 ANQGSEA. J gave up 10 bases and V 6 bases, and 2 bases lay outside the gene matches. The CDR3 is made up of 10 amino acids. In DNA form, the CDR3 reads TGCAGCGTGACAGGGGAAGAGCAGTTCTTC. Its translation is CSVTGEEQFF.

V usage is TRBV2 and J usage is TRBJ2-7, with 7 positions matching TRBD1. Germline CDR1 and CDR2: SNHLY and FYNNEI. V dropped 6 bases and J dropped 0; count of bases not matched to a gene: 5. This CDR3 region has 14 residues. CDR3 DNA sequence: TGTGCCAGCAGCGAACAGGGGACCTCCTACGAGCAGTACTTC. It is translated as CASSEQGTSYEQYF.

Worth noting for this clone: The sample has other DNA sequences that encode this CDR3 too. In DNA form, the CDR3 reads TGTGCCAGCAGTTTGGGGGTAACCGAAGCTTTCTTT. It specifies CASSLGVTEAFF. The chain recombines TRBV28 with TRBJ1-1, with D possibly being TRBD1 (5 bases). This CDR3 has 12 amino acids. Germline CDR1 is MDHEN and CDR2 is SYDVKM. Trimming left V 3 bases short and J 8 bases short, with 10 bases between.

V usage is TRBV6-4 and J usage is TRBJ2-2, with 7 bases aligning to TRBD1. Germline trimming cut 7 bases from V and 0 bases from J; bases unmatched to any gene: 11. The CDR3 is 17 amino acids. CDR1 MRHNA and CDR2 SNTAGT come from the germline V gene. DNA of the CDR3: TGTGCCAGCAAGAAATACGGGACAGACTCGAACACCGGGGAGCTGTTTTTT. Translating gives CASKKYGTDSNTGELFF.

The CDR3 loop is CASSPKNWGARAGELFF. The CDR3 coding sequence is TGTGCCAGCAGCCCAAAAAATTGGGGGGCGCGGGCCGGGGAGCTGTTTTTT. The chain carries TRBV5-4 and TRBJ2-2; either TRBD1 or TRBD2 may fit D (6 bases each). CDR1 and CDR2 (germline): SGHNT, YYREEE (reference sequence). Deletions cut 4 bases from V and 6 bases from J, with 22 bases between. The CDR3 spans 17 residues.

The chain is built from TRBV30 and TRBJ1-4; tentative D call: TRBD1 (6 bases). This CDR3 comprises 15 residues. Trimming took 3 bases from V and 3 from J, leaving 14 bases between them. Germline V gene lookup returns CDR1 GTSNPN and CDR2 SVGIG (reference sequence). CDR3 bases: TGTGCCTGGAGCGCATACAGGGCGGCTAATGAAAAACTGTTTTTT. Translated: CAWSAYRAANEKLFF.

This chain links TRBV7-9 with TRBJ2-1, with 7 bases matching TRBD1. Germline V gives CDR1 SEHNR, CDR2 FQNEAQ (reference sequence). The ends lost 3 bases at V and 4 bases at J; junction bases unmatched: 12. CDR3 length equals 17 residues. CDR3 region: CASSFTTGAPLYNEQFF. The CDR3 region has the DNA TGTGCCAGCAGCTTTACCACAGGGGCGCCTTTGTACAATGAGCAGTTCTTC.

The chain links TRBV18 to TRBJ2-1; D is undetermined. V lost 0 bases, J lost 2 bases, and 5 bases lay in between. The CDR3 spans 14 residues. Germline values: CDR1 KGHSH, CDR2 LQKENI. The DNA of the CDR3 is TGTGCCAGCTCACCACCGGCAGCCTACAATGAGCAGTTCTTC. Amino acids: CASSPPAAYNEQFF.

Regarding this clone: Compared with germline, one end of the junction differs, possibly owing to a read error. Other DNA sequences in this specimen translate into the identical CDR3. The chain couples TRBV7-7 to TRBJ2-6; possibly TRBD2 for D (5 bases). Per germline, CDR1 SSHAT and CDR2 FNYEAQ (reference sequence). This CDR3 contains 14 residues. CDR3 loop: CASSLGSGANVLTF. CDR3 in DNA: TGTGCTAGCAGCTTAGGGAGTGGGGCCAACGTCCTGACTTTC.

This chain joins TRBV19 and TRBJ1-5; 9 bases match TRBD1. J was trimmed by 0 bases and V by 4 bases; bases with no gene match: 7. CDR1 and CDR2 (germline): LNHDA, SQIVND (reference sequence). The CDR3 is 17 amino acids. The CDR3 DNA follows: TGTGCCAGTAGTACCTCCGGGACAGGGCATAGCAATCAGCCCCAGCATTTT. This gives the protein CASSTSGTGHSNQPQHF.

This rearrangement joins TRBV18 to TRBJ2-1, with D hard to call. V lost 2 bases and J lost 7, with 9 bases in between. CDR3 length: 13 residues. CDR1 and CDR2 from the germline V gene are KGHSH and LQKENI. CDR3 nucleotides: TGTGCCAGCTCACCAACCCCCCCTAATGAGCAGTTCTTC. It is translated as CASSPTPPNEQFF.

V usage is TRBV2 and J usage is TRBJ2-7, with D possibly matching TRBD2 (7 bases). Germline loops: CDR1 SNHLY, CDR2 FYNNEI. The CDR3 contains 12 residues. Between the trimmed V and J ends, which lost 9 bases and 6 bases, there was a span of 15 bases. CDR3 loop: CASRGEGREQYF. CDR3 DNA: TGTGCCAGTAGGGGGGAGGGCCGCGAGCAGTACTTC.